Listed below are T cell receptor beta chains from one sample, sequenced in a study of CD8+CD57+ T cells in acquired aplastic anemia. TCRdb reprocessed the reads with MiXCR, giving one entry per CDR3 protein. This table holds roughly 160,000 distinct CDR3 sequences, 45% to 55% found once. Sequenced sample: sorted CD4+, CD8+, or CD8+CD57+ T cells (not recorded which) from PBMCs. Receptors were obtained from a human donor with aplastic anemia. Both conserved end residues are part of each CDR3. A D gene is named only where the DNA matches it firmly. Only part of the rows carry a size: once, few, many, or a class if the clone is expanded.

clone size: many
D gene: .
J gene: TRBJ1-1
V gene: TRBV6-6
CDR3 DNA: TGTGCCAGCAGTTACTCAAGCCAGAACACTGAAGCTTTCTTT
CDR3 protein: CASSYSSQNTEAFF

clone size: .
D gene: .
J gene: TRBJ2-3
V gene: TRBV7-3
CDR3 DNA: TGTGCCAGCAGCTTAGGGCTGGGGTTGGGAGATACGCAGTATTTT
CDR3 protein: CASSLGLGLGDTQYF

clone size: .
D gene: TRBD2
J gene: TRBJ2-1
V gene: TRBV2
CDR3 DNA: TGTGCCAGCAGTGCCCTGGGACTAGCGGGAGGCCCTAGCTCCTACAATGAGCAGTTCTTC
CDR3 protein: CASSALGLAGGPSSYNEQFF

clone size: .
D gene: .
J gene: TRBJ1-2
V gene: TRBV6-2/TRBV6-3
CDR3 DNA: TGTGCCAGCAGCGCTACGACAACAGGGCCCCTGAACTATGGCTACACCTTC
CDR3 protein: CASSATTTGPLNYGYTF

clone size: few
D gene: .
J gene: TRBJ1-2
V gene: TRBV27
CDR3 DNA: TGTGCCAGCAGCCACAGGGTTGAGTATGGCTACACCTTC
CDR3 protein: CASSHRVEYGYTF

clone size: .
D gene: .
J gene: TRBJ2-1
V gene: TRBV29-1
CDR3 DNA: TGCAGCTCACGGACTTTGGGGGATGAGCAGTTCTTC
CDR3 protein: CSSRTLGDEQFF

clone size: many
D gene: .
J gene: TRBJ1-4
V gene: TRBV19
CDR3 DNA: TGTGCCAGTAACCCGGACCGAAATGAAAAACTGTTTTTT
CDR3 protein: CASNPDRNEKLFF

clone size: .
D gene: .
J gene: TRBJ2-7
V gene: TRBV7-8
CDR3 DNA: TGTGCCAGCAGCTTTAGGTCCGACTACGAGCAGTACTTC
CDR3 protein: CASSFRSDYEQYF

clone size: once
D gene: .
J gene: TRBJ1-1
V gene: TRBV7-9
CDR3 DNA: TGTGCCAGCCCTTCCGCGGACACTGAAGCTTTCTTT
CDR3 protein: CASPSADTEAFF

clone size: .
D gene: TRBD1
J gene: TRBJ1-6
V gene: TRBV12-3/TRBV12-4
CDR3 DNA: TGTGCCTGCACCAGAACAGGGGATGGATCACCCCCCCACTTT
CDR3 protein: CACTRTGDGSPPHF

clone size: many
D gene: .
J gene: TRBJ1-4
V gene: TRBV2
CDR3 DNA: TGTGCCAGCAGTGGAGACAGAGTTGCAACTAATGAAAAACTGTTTTTT
CDR3 protein: CASSGDRVATNEKLFF

clone size: once
D gene: TRBD1
J gene: TRBJ1-4
V gene: TRBV7-8
CDR3 DNA: TGTGCCAGCAGCTTAAGATACTCCGGGACAGGGTTAAATGAAAAACTGTTTTTT
CDR3 protein: CASSLRYSGTGLNEKLFF

clone size: once
D gene: .
J gene: TRBJ1-6
V gene: TRBV7-2
CDR3 DNA: TGTGCCAGCAGTTCAGGGGCATCGTCGGGATCACCCCTCCACTTT
CDR3 protein: CASSSGASSGSPLHF

clone size: many
D gene: TRBD2
J gene: TRBJ2-3
V gene: TRBV29-1
CDR3 DNA: TGCAGCGTGGAAGCTAGCGGGAGAGGGGGAGGCACAGATACGCAGTATTTT
CDR3 protein: CSVEASGRGGGTDTQYF

clone size: once
D gene: TRBD1
J gene: TRBJ2-7
V gene: TRBV15
CDR3 DNA: TGTGCCACCAGCAGCCGGGACAGCGTCTCCTACGAGCAGTACTTC
CDR3 protein: CATSSRDSVSYEQYF

clone size: .
D gene: .
J gene: TRBJ1-1
V gene: TRBV29-1
CDR3 DNA: TGCAGCGTAGAAGAAAACACTGAAGCTTTCTTT
CDR3 protein: CSVEENTEAFF

clone size: many
D gene: .
J gene: TRBJ1-2
V gene: TRBV16
CDR3 DNA: TGTGCCAGCAGCCAAAGTAGGGCGGGCTACACCTTC
CDR3 protein: CASSQSRAGYTF

clone size: .
D gene: .
J gene: TRBJ2-3
V gene: TRBV20-1
CDR3 DNA: TGCAGTGCTAGATGGGACCCTACGCAGTATTTT
CDR3 protein: CSARWDPTQYF

clone size: few
D gene: TRBD1
J gene: TRBJ2-3
V gene: TRBV10-3
CDR3 DNA: TGTGCCATCAGGGAGACAGGGATCACAGATACGCAGTATTTT
CDR3 protein: CAIRETGITDTQYF

clone size: .
D gene: TRBD2
J gene: TRBJ2-7
V gene: TRBV7-2
CDR3 DNA: TGTGCCAGCAGCTTAGCAGCGGGAGGGGTCGCGTTCGAGCAGTACTTC
CDR3 protein: CASSLAAGGVAFEQYF

clone size: few
D gene: .
J gene: TRBJ2-2
V gene: TRBV10-3
CDR3 DNA: TGTGCCATCAGCAGAGCTAGAACGAACACCGGGGAGCTGTTTTTT
CDR3 protein: CAISRARTNTGELFF

clone size: many
D gene: .
J gene: TRBJ1-2
V gene: TRBV12-3/TRBV12-4
CDR3 DNA: TGTGCCAGCAGGCAGGGAGGGCGGGCCACTGGCTACACCTTC
CDR3 protein: CASRQGGRATGYTF

clone size: many
D gene: TRBD1
J gene: TRBJ2-7
V gene: TRBV20-1
CDR3 DNA: TGCAGTGCTAGGTCGGACAGGGACAGCGAGCAGTACTTC
CDR3 protein: CSARSDRDSEQYF

clone size: many
D gene: .
J gene: TRBJ1-1
V gene: TRBV14
CDR3 DNA: TGTGCCAGTGGGGAGCAGGCGAACACTGAAGCTTTCTTT
CDR3 protein: CASGEQANTEAFF

clone size: many
D gene: .
J gene: TRBJ1-2
V gene: TRBV12-5
CDR3 DNA: TGTGCTAGTGGTTTGGACAGGCCATCGGAGGGCTACACCTTC
CDR3 protein: CASGLDRPSEGYTF

clone size: .
D gene: .
J gene: TRBJ1-3
V gene: TRBV10-1
CDR3 DNA: TGCGCCAGCAGTGAGTCGTCCCGCCTTCTAGACACCATATATTTT
CDR3 protein: CASSESSRLLDTIYF

clone size: .
D gene: .
J gene: TRBJ1-1
V gene: TRBV7-6
CDR3 DNA: TGTGCCAGCAGCTTATGGGAGAACACTGAAGCTTTCTTT
CDR3 protein: CASSLWENTEAFF

clone size: .
D gene: TRBD2
J gene: TRBJ2-7
V gene: TRBV19
CDR3 DNA: TGTGCCAGTAGTATCCCCCCTAGCGGGAGCTCCTACGAGCAGTACTTC
CDR3 protein: CASSIPPSGSSYEQYF

clone size: .
D gene: TRBD1
J gene: TRBJ2-5
V gene: TRBV20-1
CDR3 DNA: TGCAGTGCGGCAGGGGGCGAGGAAGAGACCCAGTACTTC
CDR3 protein: CSAAGGEEETQYF

clone size: .
D gene: .
J gene: TRBJ1-4
V gene: TRBV24-1
CDR3 DNA: TGTGCCACCAGTGATGGAGGATCTGAAAAACTGTTTTTT
CDR3 protein: CATSDGGSEKLFF

clone size: .
D gene: .
J gene: TRBJ2-7
V gene: TRBV12-3/TRBV12-4
CDR3 DNA: TGTGCCAGCAGTTCTCGGACAGAGTACGAGCAGTACTTC
CDR3 protein: CASSSRTEYEQYF

clone size: few
D gene: .
J gene: TRBJ2-1
V gene: TRBV20-1
CDR3 DNA: TGCAGTGCTAGAGACGGCGGGGTTAACTACAATGAGCAGTTCTTC
CDR3 protein: CSARDGGVNYNEQFF

clone size: .
D gene: TRBD1
J gene: TRBJ1-2
V gene: TRBV7-2
CDR3 DNA: TGTGCCAGCAGTACCGCGAGACAGGGGGAAGGTGGCTATACCTTC
CDR3 protein: CASSTARQGEGGYTF

clone size: .
D gene: .
J gene: TRBJ1-2
V gene: TRBV7-9
CDR3 DNA: TGTGCCAGCAGCTTAGCGAAACAGGTGGGCTACACCTTC
CDR3 protein: CASSLAKQVGYTF

clone size: .
D gene: .
J gene: TRBJ1-2
V gene: TRBV2
CDR3 DNA: TGTGCCAGCAGGGCGGCGGGGGTCCTTGGCTACACCTTC
CDR3 protein: CASRAAGVLGYTF

clone size: many
D gene: .
J gene: TRBJ2-3
V gene: TRBV4-2
CDR3 DNA: TGTGCCAGCAGCCAGAGGGAGTGGGAAGATACGCAGTATTTT
CDR3 protein: CASSQREWEDTQYF

clone size: many
D gene: .
J gene: TRBJ2-6
V gene: TRBV6-5
CDR3 DNA: TGTGCCAGCAGTTCAGGTGGGACTGGGGCCAACGTCCTGACTTTC
CDR3 protein: CASSSGGTGANVLTF

clone size: many
D gene: TRBD1
J gene: TRBJ1-3
V gene: TRBV7-2
CDR3 DNA: TGTGCCAGCAGCTCCGGGACAGGGTACGGAAACACCATATATTTT
CDR3 protein: CASSSGTGYGNTIYF

clone size: few
D gene: TRBD1
J gene: TRBJ2-5
V gene: TRBV27
CDR3 DNA: TGTGCCAGCAGCCCTACTTTGAGGACAGGGGAGGAGACCCAGTACTTC
CDR3 protein: CASSPTLRTGEETQYF

clone size: few
D gene: .
J gene: TRBJ1-2
V gene: TRBV29-1
CDR3 DNA: TGCAGCGTTGAAGCCCAGGGAGCTAACTATGGCTACACCTTC
CDR3 protein: CSVEAQGANYGYTF

clone size: many
D gene: TRBD2
J gene: TRBJ2-1
V gene: TRBV29-1
CDR3 DNA: TGCAGCGTTGAAGGTTTAGCAATCCACGGACTAGCGGGAGGTGGGAATGAGCAGTTCTTC
CDR3 protein: CSVEGLAIHGLAGGGNEQFF

clone size: many
D gene: TRBD1
J gene: TRBJ1-6
V gene: TRBV19
CDR3 DNA: TGTCAAGGACAGGGGTCTCCCCTAAGCTCCTATAATTCACCCCTCCACTTT
CDR3 protein: CQGQGSPLSSYNSPLHF

clone size: few
D gene: .
J gene: TRBJ1-5
V gene: TRBV28
CDR3 DNA: TGTGCCAGCAGTAGGGGCGTTAATCAGCCCCAGCATTTT
CDR3 protein: CASSRGVNQPQHF